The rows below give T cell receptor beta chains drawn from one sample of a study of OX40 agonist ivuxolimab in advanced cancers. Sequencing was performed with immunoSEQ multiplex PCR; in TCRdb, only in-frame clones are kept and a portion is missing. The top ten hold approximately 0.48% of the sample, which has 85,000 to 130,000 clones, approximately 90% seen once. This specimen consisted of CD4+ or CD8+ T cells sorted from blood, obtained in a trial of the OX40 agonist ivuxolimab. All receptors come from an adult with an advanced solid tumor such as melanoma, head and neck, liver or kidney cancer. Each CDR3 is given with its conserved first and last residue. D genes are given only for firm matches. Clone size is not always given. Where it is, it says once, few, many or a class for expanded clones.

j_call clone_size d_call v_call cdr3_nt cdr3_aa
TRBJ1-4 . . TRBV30 TGTGCCGGGGGGGGGATAGATGAAAAACTGTTTTTT CAGGGIDEKLFF
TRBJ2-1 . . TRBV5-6 TGTGCCAGCAGCTTAAGTATATATGAGCAGTTCTTC CASSLSIYEQFF
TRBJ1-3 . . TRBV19 TGTGCCAGTAGGGCGGGGGCGCGAGGAAACACCATATATTTT CASRAGARGNTIYF
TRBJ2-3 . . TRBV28 TGTGCCAGCAGTTGGGGGGAGCCGCAGTATTTT CASSWGEPQYF
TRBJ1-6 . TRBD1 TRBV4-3 TGCGCCGGAACCCAGGGGGCTAGGTCACCCCTCCACTTT CAGTQGARSPLHF
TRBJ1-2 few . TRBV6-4 TGTGCCAGCAGTGTGGCGGGTTATGGCTACACCTTC CASSVAGYGYTF
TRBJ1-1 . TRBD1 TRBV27 TGTGCCAACTGGGACAGTCAAGCTTTCTTT CANWDSQAFF
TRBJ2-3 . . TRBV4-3 TGCGCCAGCAGCCAAGATCTTAGGGGTGCAGATACGCAGTATTTT CASSQDLRGADTQYF
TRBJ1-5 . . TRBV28 TGTGCCAGCAGACAAGGAAATAGCAATCAGCCCCAGCATTTT CASRQGNSNQPQHF
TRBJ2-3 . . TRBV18 TGTGCCAGCTCACCACAGAGCGGGTCTAGCACAGATACGCAGTATTTT CASSPQSGSSTDTQYF
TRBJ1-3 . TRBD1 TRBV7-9 TGTGCCAGCAGCAGATTTTGGGACAGTCCAAGAAACACCATATATTTT CASSRFWDSPRNTIYF
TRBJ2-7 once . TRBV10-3 TGTGCCATCAGTGCAGGGACATCGACTTACGAGCAGTACTTC CAISAGTSTYEQYF
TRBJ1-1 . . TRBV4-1 TGCGCCAGCAGCCCTACCTCTTTTAGGACTGAAGCTTTCTTT CASSPTSFRTEAFF
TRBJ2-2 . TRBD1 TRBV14 TGTGCCAGCAGTCCAACCGGGACAGGGGTCTTCGGGGAGCTGTTTTTT CASSPTGTGVFGELFF
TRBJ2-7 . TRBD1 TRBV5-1 TGCGCCAGCAGCCGGACAGGGGATGGCACCTACGAGCAGTACTTC CASSRTGDGTYEQYF
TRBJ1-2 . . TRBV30 TGTGCCTGGAGCCAAGGTCAGGGCTACACCTTC CAWSQGQGYTF
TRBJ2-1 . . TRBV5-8 TGTGCCAGCAGCCAGGGAGGAAGGGTACACAATGAGCAGTTCTTC CASSQGGRVHNEQFF
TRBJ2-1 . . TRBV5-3 TGTGCCAGAAGCCTCCCGAAGGACGGTTTAATGGAGCAGTTCTTC CARSLPKDGLMEQFF
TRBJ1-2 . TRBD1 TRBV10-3 TGTGCCATCAGGGGGACAGGGAGGGATGGCTACACCTTC CAIRGTGRDGYTF
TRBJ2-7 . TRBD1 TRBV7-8 TGTGCCAGCAGCTTAGGTGGGACAGGGGGATACGAGCAGTACTTC CASSLGGTGGYEQYF
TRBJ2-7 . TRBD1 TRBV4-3 TGCGCCAGCAGCCAAGATGCCGGACAGGAGTCCTACGAGCAGTACTTC CASSQDAGQESYEQYF
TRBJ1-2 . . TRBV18 TGTGCCAGCTCACCAATGGGATCCTATGGCTACACCTTC CASSPMGSYGYTF
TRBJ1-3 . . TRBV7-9 TGTGCCAGCAGGGACAACAGGGCTGCTGGAAACACCATATATTTT CASRDNRAAGNTIYF
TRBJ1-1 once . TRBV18 TGTGCCAGCTCACCACTCGAGGGTTACGAAGCTTTCTTT CASSPLEGYEAFF
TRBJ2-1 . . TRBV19 TGTGCCAGTAGGTCAGGGTCTGAGCCCCTTAGCAATGAGCAGTTCTTC CASRSGSEPLSNEQFF
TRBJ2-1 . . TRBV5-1 TGCGCCAGCAGCTTGTATTTTGCGTGGGACTACAATGAGCAGTTCTTC CASSLYFAWDYNEQFF
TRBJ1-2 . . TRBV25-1 TGTGCCAGTGAAGGGCTTACACTCGGCTACACCTTC CASEGLTLGYTF
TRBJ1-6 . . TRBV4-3 TGCGCCAGCAGCCACCTCGACCGGTATAATTCACCCCTCCACTTT CASSHLDRYNSPLHF
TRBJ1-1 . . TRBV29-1 TGCAGCGTCGCGAAACAGGGTTATAACACTGAAGCTTTCTTT CSVAKQGYNTEAFF
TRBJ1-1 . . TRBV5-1 TGCGCCAGCAGCCTACAGGTGATGAACACTGAAGCTTTCTTT CASSLQVMNTEAFF
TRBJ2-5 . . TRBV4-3 TGCGCCAGCAGCCAAGGTACAGAGGAGGAGACCCAGTACTTC CASSQGTEEETQYF
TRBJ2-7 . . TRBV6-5 TGTGCCAGCAGTTCCGCCGCGGCACGTACCTACGAGCAGTACTTC CASSSAAARTYEQYF
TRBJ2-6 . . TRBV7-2 TGTGCCAGCAGTTGGGGGGACACTGGGGCCAACGTCCTGACTTTC CASSWGDTGANVLTF
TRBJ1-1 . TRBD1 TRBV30 TGTGCCGGGTACTCGAGGGACAGGGGGCGCGAGGCTTTCTTT CAGYSRDRGREAFF
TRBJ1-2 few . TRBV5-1 TGCGCCAGCAGCGCCAGGGGTGACTATGGCTACACCTTC CASSARGDYGYTF
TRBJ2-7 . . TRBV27 TGTGCCAGCAGTATCCGACAGATAAGCTCCGAGCAGTACTTC CASSIRQISSEQYF
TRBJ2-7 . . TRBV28 TGTGCCAGCCTATCCCCCCAGGCCTCCTACGAGCAGTACTTC CASLSPQASYEQYF
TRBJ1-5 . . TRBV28 TGTGCCAGCAGTTCCTGGGCCAATAGCAATCAGCCCCAGCATTTT CASSSWANSNQPQHF
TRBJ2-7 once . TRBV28 TGTGCCAGCAGTGTCCAGGCCTACGAGCAGTACTTC CASSVQAYEQYF
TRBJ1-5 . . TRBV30 TGTGCCTGGAGTGTAGGCCAGTCGTACAATCAGCCCCAGCATTTT CAWSVGQSYNQPQHF
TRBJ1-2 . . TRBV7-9 TGTGCCAGCAGCTTATCCCAGGTTATTTGGTATGGCTACACCTTC CASSLSQVIWYGYTF
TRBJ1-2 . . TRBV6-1 TGTGCCAGCAGTCCAACAATGTCCTATGGCTACACCTTC CASSPTMSYGYTF
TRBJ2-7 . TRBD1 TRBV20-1 TGCAGTGCAAAACAGGGGTTCGAGCAGTACTTC CSAKQGFEQYF
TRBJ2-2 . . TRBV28 TGTGCCAGCAGTTTAACATCCCCCGGGGAGCTGTTTTTT CASSLTSPGELFF
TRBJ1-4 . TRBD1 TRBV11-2 TGTGCCAGCAGCTCCGGACAGGTTGAAAAACTGTTTTTT CASSSGQVEKLFF
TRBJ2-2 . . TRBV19 TGTGCCAGTAGGGGAACTGCGGGGACCGGGGAGCTGTTTTTT CASRGTAGTGELFF
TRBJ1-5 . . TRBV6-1 TGTGCCAGCAAATTGTCAGTCGATAGCAATCAGCCCCAGCATTTT CASKLSVDSNQPQHF
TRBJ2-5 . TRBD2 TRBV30 TGTGCCTGGAGTCTCGGGAGCGGGGGTGGCGAGACCCAGTACTTC CAWSLGSGGGETQYF
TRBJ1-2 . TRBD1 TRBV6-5 TGTGCCAGCAGCCCAGACAGGGGCTATGGCTACACCTTC CASSPDRGYGYTF
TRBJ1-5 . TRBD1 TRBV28 TGTGCCAGCAGAACGGGACAGCTCAATCAGCCCCAGCATTTT CASRTGQLNQPQHF
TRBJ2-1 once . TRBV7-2 TGTGCCAGCAGCACGCGGGACGTCTTCAATGAGCAGTTCTTC CASSTRDVFNEQFF
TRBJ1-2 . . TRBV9 TGTGCCAGCAGCCCCCGCAGGGCGGATGGCTACACCTTC CASSPRRADGYTF
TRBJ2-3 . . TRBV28 TGTGCCAGCAGACCTTGGACTTCCCGCACAGATACGCAGTATTTT CASRPWTSRTDTQYF
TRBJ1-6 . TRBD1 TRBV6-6 TGTGCCAGCAGTCCACCGGGACAGAAAAATTCACCCCTCCACTTT CASSPPGQKNSPLHF
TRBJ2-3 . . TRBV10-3 TGTGCCATCAGTCCGACAGGAAACACAGATACGCAGTATTTT CAISPTGNTDTQYF
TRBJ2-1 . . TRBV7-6 TGTGCCAGCAGCCCCGGGACAACAAAAGACAATGAGCAGTTCTTC CASSPGTTKDNEQFF
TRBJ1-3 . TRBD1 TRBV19 TGTGCCAGTTCACAGGGGGCTTGGGCTGGAAACACCATATATTTT CASSQGAWAGNTIYF
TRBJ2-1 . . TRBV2 TGTGCCAGCAGTGGAGACCCTGCCTACAATGAGCAGTTCTTC CASSGDPAYNEQFF
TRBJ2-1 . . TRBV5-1 TGCGCCAGCAGCTTCAGGGAAGAGTCCTACAATGAGCAGTTCTTC CASSFREESYNEQFF
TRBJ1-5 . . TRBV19 TGTGCCAGTGGCCAGGGCAGTCAGCCCCAGCATTTT CASGQGSQPQHF